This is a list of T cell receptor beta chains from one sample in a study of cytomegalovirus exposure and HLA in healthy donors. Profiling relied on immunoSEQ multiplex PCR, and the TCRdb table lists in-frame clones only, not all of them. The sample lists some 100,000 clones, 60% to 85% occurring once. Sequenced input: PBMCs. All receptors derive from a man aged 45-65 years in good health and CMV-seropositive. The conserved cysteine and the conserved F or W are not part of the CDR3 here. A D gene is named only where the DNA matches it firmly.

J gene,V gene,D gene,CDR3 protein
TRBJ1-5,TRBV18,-,ASSPDTGGQPQH
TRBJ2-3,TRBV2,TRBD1,ASSRQGSTDTQY
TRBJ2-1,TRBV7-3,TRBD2,ASSPRGGGNEQF
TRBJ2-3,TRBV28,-,ASGSDSFGGDTQY
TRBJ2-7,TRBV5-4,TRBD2,ASSSGLAAAYEQY
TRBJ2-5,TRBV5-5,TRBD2,ASSPRPGLAPETQY
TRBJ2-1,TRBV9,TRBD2,ASNPTGTREGNEQF
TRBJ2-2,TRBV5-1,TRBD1,ASSLKLTGWTGELF
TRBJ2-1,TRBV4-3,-,ASSQDAGYNEQF
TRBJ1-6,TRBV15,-,ATSQDSYNSPLH
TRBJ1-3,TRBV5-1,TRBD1,ASSLYEGAIGNTIY
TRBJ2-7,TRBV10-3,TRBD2,AIRREGEQY
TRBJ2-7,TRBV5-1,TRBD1,ASSSGTGKDEQY
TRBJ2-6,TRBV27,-,ASSWGAGANVLT
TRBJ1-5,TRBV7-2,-,ASSLATGGQPQH
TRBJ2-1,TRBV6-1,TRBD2,ASGTAGGPYNEQF
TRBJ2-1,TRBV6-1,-,ASARAASSYNEQF
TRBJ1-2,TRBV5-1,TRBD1,ASRTGQTYGYT
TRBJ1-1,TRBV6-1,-,ASRAGRETGTEAF
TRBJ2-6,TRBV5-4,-,ASRGGGGLSGANVLT
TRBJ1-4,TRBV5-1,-,ASSGGTATNEKLF
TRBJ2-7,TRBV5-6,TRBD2,ASSLSSGNEQY
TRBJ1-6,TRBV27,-,ASSRTDISSYNSPLH
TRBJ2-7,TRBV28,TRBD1,ASSPGTDYEQY
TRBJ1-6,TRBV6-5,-,ASSYSIQLANSPLH
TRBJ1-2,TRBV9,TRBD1,ASSVAAQGARGYT
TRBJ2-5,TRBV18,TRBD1,ASSPGQYQETQY
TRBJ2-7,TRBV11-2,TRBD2,ATHPSGTSGVEQY
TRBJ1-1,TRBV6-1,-,ASSEVPRAF